A single sample gave rise to the 9 T cell receptor beta chains below, sequenced in a study of memory CD4+ T cells and cytomegalovirus serostatus. Single viable CD3+CD4+CD8-CD45RO+ cells were sorted as the memory CD4+ T cells. The data were produced by immunoSEQ multiplex PCR, yet TCRdb's version contains in-frame clones alone and is incomplete. The table records around 88,000 clones, under 90% of them present only once. Sequenced sample: memory CD4+ T cells from blood. The receptor source for this set is an adult in good health and CMV-seropositive.

V and J are TRBV11-2 and TRBJ2-7; D possibly corresponds to TRBD2 (6 bases). Germline values: CDR1 SGHAT, CDR2 FQNNGV. The V end was cut by 6 bases, the J end by 2 bases, with 11 bases between. The CDR3 runs to 13 residues. The CDR3: CASRLTSTYEQYF. The DNA for the CDR3 is TGTGCCAGCAGGCTCACTAGCACCTACGAGCAGTACTTC.

The chain recombines TRBV27 with TRBJ2-2, with D perhaps TRBD2 (6 bases). V was clipped by 5 bases and J by 4 bases, with 14 bases between them. This CDR3 spans 15 amino acids. The germline V gene has CDR1 MNHEY and CDR2 SMNVEV (reference sequence). The CDR3 DNA reads TGTGCCAGCAGTCTACTAGCACTTGGCACCGGGGAGCTGTTTTTT. It encodes CASSLLALGTGELFF.

The rearrangement links TRBV11-1 to TRBJ1-6; D might be TRBD1 (6 bases). V lost 2 bases and J lost 6, with 8 bases in between. The CDR3 spans 14 residues. Germline CDR1 reads SGHAT; CDR2 reads FQDESV (reference sequence). The DNA for the CDR3 is TGTGCCAGCAGCTTAACAGGGATTAATTCACCCCTCCACTTT. Translation gives CASSLTGINSPLHF.

The CDR3 spells CASTTGGIGSYGYTF. CDR3 nucleotide sequence: TGTGCCAGCACGACAGGGGGCATTGGGTCCTATGGCTACACCTTC. V and J are TRBV28 and TRBJ1-2; 10 bases map to TRBD1. Per the germline V gene, CDR1 is MDHEN and CDR2 is SYDVKM. The junction had 9 bases not matched to a gene; V was cut back by 7 bases and J by 4 bases. This CDR3 is 15 amino acids long.

The chain joins TRBV7-3 to TRBJ2-1, with D possibly TRBD1 on 6 matching bases. This CDR3 comprises 13 residues. Between the trimmed V and J ends, which lost 5 bases and 9 bases, there was a span of 14 bases. Germline CDR1 and CDR2: SGHTA and FQGTGA. CDR3 sequence: CASSDKQGREQFF. The CDR3 region has the DNA TGTGCCAGCAGCGACAAACAGGGACGTGAGCAGTTCTTC.

V is TRBV7-8 and J is TRBJ1-5, with TRBD1 as a possible D gene (5 bases). CDR1 SGHVS and CDR2 FQNEAQ come from the germline V gene. Trimming shortened V by 6 bases and J by 7 bases, and 16 bases separated the two germline ends. The CDR3 totals 14 residues. The CDR3 here is CASSLAGRWQPQHF. As DNA, the CDR3 is TGTGCCAGCAGTCTAGCAGGGAGGTGGCAGCCCCAGCATTTT.

On this clone itself: The sample holds other DNA sequences that translate to the same CDR3. The rearrangement uses TRBV5-1 and TRBJ2-1; the D is unclear. Between the trimmed V and J ends, which lost 0 bases and 2 bases, there was a span of 6 bases. This CDR3 comprises 14 residues. The germline V gene encodes CDR1 SGHRS and CDR2 YFSETQ. Here the CDR3 reads CASSLGGPYNEQFF. In DNA, the CDR3 is TGCGCCAGCAGCTTGGGCGGTCCCTACAATGAGCAGTTCTTC.

V gene TRBV4-3 combines with J gene TRBJ2-7; 10 positions agree with TRBD2. The V gene's germline CDR1 is LGHNA and CDR2 YSLEER. The trim removed 0 bases at V and 5 bases at J, leaving 4 bases unmatched. There are 15 residues in the CDR3. The CDR3 DNA follows: TGCGCCAGCAGCCAAGATCCAGCGGGAGGGGACGAGCAGTACTTC. This gives the protein CASSQDPAGGDEQYF.

The chain carries TRBV9 and TRBJ2-3; 8 positions match TRBD2. V was pared by 2 bases and J by 3 bases, with 2 bases of the junction left unmatched. CDR1 is SGDLS and CDR2 is YYNGEE in the germline V gene. The CDR3 runs to 14 residues. The CDR3 spells CASSVVAGTDTQYF. In nucleotides, the CDR3 is TGTGCCAGCAGCGTTGTAGCGGGAACAGATACGCAGTATTTT.